The rows below give T cell receptor beta chains drawn from one sample of a study of blood T cell repertoires in COVID-19. Assay: immunoSEQ multiplex PCR; the TCRdb copy retains only in-frame clones and omits some. The data contain around 57,000 clones, about 87% of them singletons. Sequencing was done on a sample of peripheral blood. Receptors originate from a human donor with active COVID-19. The donor label of this sample is uncertain. Each CDR3 is given with its conserved first and last residue. Each record gives: clone size, V gene, J gene, D gene, CDR3 protein, CDR3 DNA. D genes are given only for firm matches. Size tells how often a clone was seen (once, few, many) or the class of an expanded clone, and some rows leave it out.

abundance: once; v_gene: TRBV19; j_gene: TRBJ2-5; d_gene: .; CDR3aa: CASSTGWIRETQYF; CDR3nt: TGTGCCAGTAGTACAGGGTGGATTCGAGAGACCCAGTACTTC
abundance: .; v_gene: TRBV29-1; j_gene: TRBJ1-2; d_gene: .; CDR3aa: CSVEGSPTATNYGYTF; CDR3nt: TGCAGCGTTGAAGGGTCCCCGACAGCCACTAACTATGGCTACACCTTC
abundance: .; v_gene: TRBV3-1/TRBV3-2; j_gene: TRBJ1-2; d_gene: .; CDR3aa: CASTSAQRTAYQGYTF; CDR3nt: TGTGCCAGCACCTCCGCCCAGCGGACAGCCTATCAAGGCTACACCTTC
abundance: .; v_gene: TRBV7-9; j_gene: TRBJ1-2; d_gene: TRBD1; CDR3aa: CASSLTGGGLPYGYTF; CDR3nt: TGTGCCAGCAGCTTAACAGGGGGTGGTTTACCCTATGGCTACACCTTC
abundance: once; v_gene: TRBV24-1; j_gene: TRBJ2-5; d_gene: TRBD1; CDR3aa: CATSDTRTGGGETQYF; CDR3nt: TGTGCCACCAGTGATACCCGGACAGGGGGAGGAGAGACCCAGTACTTC
abundance: .; v_gene: TRBV20-1; j_gene: TRBJ2-7; d_gene: TRBD2; CDR3aa: CSASGLAGAAPYEQYF; CDR3nt: TGCAGTGCTAGTGGACTAGCGGGAGCGGCCCCCTACGAGCAGTACTTC
abundance: .; v_gene: TRBV9; j_gene: TRBJ2-5; d_gene: .; CDR3aa: CASSLGTHRQETQYF; CDR3nt: TGTGCCAGCAGCCTCGGGACTCACCGCCAAGAGACCCAGTACTTC
abundance: .; v_gene: TRBV2; j_gene: TRBJ1-2; d_gene: TRBD1; CDR3aa: CASTRTGGGYTF; CDR3nt: TGTGCCAGCACTAGGACAGGGGGCGGCTACACCTTC
abundance: .; v_gene: TRBV11-2; j_gene: TRBJ2-7; d_gene: TRBD1; CDR3aa: CASSFPGQGFLSYEQYF; CDR3nt: TGTGCCAGCAGCTTCCCGGGACAGGGCTTCCTTTCTTACGAGCAGTACTTC
abundance: .; v_gene: TRBV6-6; j_gene: TRBJ2-7; d_gene: .; CDR3aa: CASSYGGDPYEQYF; CDR3nt: TGTGCCAGCAGTTACGGAGGGGACCCCTACGAGCAGTACTTC
abundance: .; v_gene: TRBV9; j_gene: TRBJ2-1; d_gene: .; CDR3aa: CASSAVGGNEQFF; CDR3nt: TGTGCCAGCAGCGCAGTAGGGGGCAATGAGCAGTTCTTC
abundance: .; v_gene: TRBV6-5; j_gene: TRBJ1-6; d_gene: .; CDR3aa: CASSYGGSPLHF; CDR3nt: TGTGCCAGCAGCTACGGGGGGTCACCCCTCCACTTT
abundance: .; v_gene: TRBV10-1; j_gene: TRBJ1-4; d_gene: .; CDR3aa: CASSATDQGKLFF; CDR3nt: TGCGCCAGCAGCGCGACAGACCAGGGAAAACTGTTTTTT
abundance: .; v_gene: TRBV4-3; j_gene: TRBJ1-1; d_gene: .; CDR3aa: CASSPGESFHTEAFF; CDR3nt: TGCGCCAGCAGCCCCGGGGAAAGCTTTCACACTGAAGCTTTCTTT
abundance: .; v_gene: TRBV6-1; j_gene: TRBJ2-7; d_gene: TRBD1; CDR3aa: CASSDWDSSYEQYF; CDR3nt: TGTGCCAGCAGTGATTGGGACAGCTCCTACGAGCAGTACTTC
abundance: .; v_gene: TRBV19; j_gene: TRBJ1-1; d_gene: TRBD1; CDR3aa: CATASQGARAEAFF; CDR3nt: TGTGCCACCGCCTCTCAGGGGGCGCGGGCTGAAGCTTTCTTT
abundance: .; v_gene: TRBV20-1; j_gene: TRBJ2-7; d_gene: .; CDR3aa: CSASPVRGDSLNYEQYF; CDR3nt: TGCAGTGCTAGTCCGGTCCGCGGGGATTCTCTTAACTACGAGCAGTACTTC
abundance: .; v_gene: TRBV6-6; j_gene: TRBJ1-1; d_gene: TRBD1; CDR3aa: CASSMTGGLNTEAFF; CDR3nt: TGTGCCAGCAGCATGACAGGGGGACTGAACACTGAAGCTTTCTTT
abundance: .; v_gene: TRBV27; j_gene: TRBJ2-6; d_gene: TRBD1; CDR3aa: CATGTGANVLTF; CDR3nt: TGTGCGACAGGGACTGGGGCCAACGTCCTGACTTTC
abundance: few; v_gene: TRBV27; j_gene: TRBJ2-7; d_gene: TRBD2; CDR3aa: CASSSEGGYEQYF; CDR3nt: TGTGCCAGCAGTTCCGAGGGAGGGTACGAGCAGTACTTC
abundance: once; v_gene: TRBV7-3; j_gene: TRBJ2-3; d_gene: TRBD1; CDR3aa: CASSLTRDRGADTQYF; CDR3nt: TGTGCCAGCAGCTTAACGAGGGACAGGGGAGCAGATACGCAGTATTTT
abundance: .; v_gene: TRBV18; j_gene: TRBJ2-5; d_gene: .; CDR3aa: CASSRGGGQETQYF; CDR3nt: TGTGCCAGCTCACGGGGAGGGGGCCAAGAGACCCAGTACTTC
abundance: .; v_gene: TRBV11-1; j_gene: TRBJ2-1; d_gene: TRBD2; CDR3aa: CASSLRLAGGLNEQFF; CDR3nt: TGTGCCAGCAGCTTGCGACTAGCGGGTGGTTTGAATGAGCAGTTCTTC
abundance: .; v_gene: TRBV3-1/TRBV3-2; j_gene: TRBJ2-5; d_gene: TRBD2; CDR3aa: CASSLHTRGLAGWETQYF; CDR3nt: TGTGCCAGCAGCCTCCATACCCGGGGACTAGCCGGTTGGGAGACCCAGTACTTC
abundance: .; v_gene: TRBV6-5; j_gene: TRBJ2-5; d_gene: .; CDR3aa: CASLRRGQETQYF; CDR3nt: TGTGCCAGCCTAAGGCGGGGACAAGAGACCCAGTACTTC
abundance: few; v_gene: TRBV19; j_gene: TRBJ1-3; d_gene: TRBD1; CDR3aa: CASSNPGQGGSGNTIYF; CDR3nt: TGTGCCAGTAGCAACCCGGGACAGGGTGGTTCTGGAAACACCATATATTTT
abundance: .; v_gene: TRBV7-9; j_gene: TRBJ1-2; d_gene: .; CDR3aa: CASSPLTDGYTF; CDR3nt: TGTGCCAGCAGCCCCCTAACAGATGGCTACACCTTC
abundance: .; v_gene: TRBV29-1; j_gene: TRBJ1-1; d_gene: TRBD1; CDR3aa: CSVRDRGPDTEAFF; CDR3nt: TGCAGCGTTCGGGACAGGGGACCGGACACTGAAGCTTTCTTT
abundance: .; v_gene: TRBV19; j_gene: TRBJ2-3; d_gene: .; CDR3aa: CASSMASRRADTQYF; CDR3nt: TGTGCCAGTAGTATGGCCTCTAGGAGGGCAGATACGCAGTATTTT
abundance: .; v_gene: TRBV19; j_gene: TRBJ2-5; d_gene: TRBD2; CDR3aa: CASSIARLASGMKTQYF; CDR3nt: TGTGCCAGTAGTATAGCGCGGCTGGCTAGCGGGATGAAGACCCAGTACTTC
abundance: .; v_gene: TRBV27; j_gene: TRBJ2-3; d_gene: TRBD2; CDR3aa: CASSFTRLAGNPSTDTQYF; CDR3nt: TGTGCCAGCAGTTTTACCCGACTAGCGGGAAACCCTAGCACAGATACGCAGTATTTT
abundance: once; v_gene: TRBV9; j_gene: TRBJ2-1; d_gene: .; CDR3aa: CASSLDRSNEQFF; CDR3nt: TGTGCCAGCAGCCTGGACAGATCCAATGAGCAGTTCTTC
abundance: once; v_gene: TRBV6-6; j_gene: TRBJ1-1; d_gene: .; CDR3aa: CASSSPRGMGDTEAFF; CDR3nt: TGTGCCAGCAGTTCCCCCAGGGGCATGGGGGACACTGAAGCTTTCTTT
abundance: once; v_gene: TRBV4-1; j_gene: TRBJ2-5; d_gene: .; CDR3aa: CASSQEESRRETQYF; CDR3nt: TGCGCCAGCAGCCAAGAAGAGTCCCGGAGGGAGACCCAGTACTTC
abundance: .; v_gene: TRBV27; j_gene: TRBJ2-7; d_gene: .; CDR3aa: CASSLSRPGYEQYF; CDR3nt: TGTGCCAGCAGTTTATCCCGCCCCGGGTACGAGCAGTACTTC
abundance: .; v_gene: TRBV7-2; j_gene: TRBJ2-3; d_gene: .; CDR3aa: CASSILDPTDTQYF; CDR3nt: TGTGCCAGCAGCATTCTAGATCCCACAGATACGCAGTATTTT
abundance: .; v_gene: TRBV3-1/TRBV3-2; j_gene: TRBJ1-1; d_gene: TRBD1; CDR3aa: CASSQVLGQGAAEAFF; CDR3nt: TGTGCCAGCAGCCAAGTCTTGGGACAGGGGGCCGCTGAAGCTTTCTTT
abundance: .; v_gene: TRBV19; j_gene: TRBJ2-3; d_gene: TRBD1; CDR3aa: CASTRGQVEDTQYF; CDR3nt: TGTGCCAGTACTCGGGGACAGGTGGAAGATACGCAGTATTTT
abundance: .; v_gene: TRBV7-9; j_gene: TRBJ1-2; d_gene: .; CDR3aa: CASTLRPTRGTYNYGYTF; CDR3nt: TGTGCCAGCACCCTTAGACCTACACGGGGGACTTATAACTATGGCTACACCTTC
abundance: .; v_gene: TRBV11-3; j_gene: TRBJ2-3; d_gene: TRBD2; CDR3aa: CASSLHPYSGAADTQYF; CDR3nt: TGTGCCAGCAGCTTACACCCCTACAGCGGGGCCGCAGATACGCAGTATTTT
abundance: .; v_gene: TRBV6-1; j_gene: TRBJ1-3; d_gene: .; CDR3aa: CASSEISTGAIYF; CDR3nt: TGTGCCAGCAGTGAAATTTCGACAGGCGCCATATATTTT
abundance: .; v_gene: TRBV18; j_gene: TRBJ2-5; d_gene: TRBD2; CDR3aa: CASSPAAGGLETQYF; CDR3nt: TGTGCCAGCTCCCCAGCGGCGGGGGGGCTGGAGACCCAGTACTTC
abundance: .; v_gene: TRBV7-6; j_gene: TRBJ1-4; d_gene: TRBD1; CDR3aa: CASSSGTGGAYEKLFF; CDR3nt: TGTGCCAGCAGCTCTGGGACAGGGGGCGCGTATGAAAAACTGTTTTTT
abundance: once; v_gene: TRBV28; j_gene: TRBJ2-4; d_gene: .; CDR3aa: CASSLPGSATENIQYF; CDR3nt: TGTGCCAGCAGTTTGCCCGGGTCAGCCACCGAAAACATTCAGTACTTC
abundance: .; v_gene: TRBV2; j_gene: TRBJ2-2; d_gene: TRBD1; CDR3aa: CASNWNRGTGELFF; CDR3nt: TGTGCCAGTAATTGGAACAGGGGAACCGGGGAGCTGTTTTTT
abundance: .; v_gene: TRBV5-8; j_gene: TRBJ1-5; d_gene: .; CDR3aa: CASSSGRHF; CDR3nt: TGTGCCAGCAGCTCGGGAAGACATTTT
abundance: .; v_gene: TRBV30; j_gene: TRBJ2-7; d_gene: .; CDR3aa: CAWSGGAYEQYF; CDR3nt: TGTGCCTGGAGTGGCGGGGCCTACGAGCAGTACTTC
abundance: once; v_gene: TRBV7-2; j_gene: TRBJ1-5; d_gene: .; CDR3aa: CASSLDPQGYSNQPQHF; CDR3nt: TGTGCCAGCAGCTTAGACCCCCAGGGATATAGCAATCAGCCCCAGCATTTT
abundance: once; v_gene: TRBV7-2; j_gene: TRBJ2-2; d_gene: TRBD2; CDR3aa: CASSFRGGAGTGELFF; CDR3nt: TGTGCCAGCAGCTTCCGCGGGGGGGCCGGGACCGGGGAGCTGTTTTTT
abundance: .; v_gene: TRBV5-4; j_gene: TRBJ2-3; d_gene: .; CDR3aa: CASSPANRVWTDTQYF; CDR3nt: TGTGCCAGCAGCCCAGCCAACAGGGTCTGGACAGATACGCAGTATTTT
abundance: once; v_gene: TRBV12-5; j_gene: TRBJ2-3; d_gene: .; CDR3aa: CASGLADTQYF; CDR3nt: TGTGCTAGTGGTTTGGCGGATACGCAGTATTTT
abundance: once; v_gene: TRBV30; j_gene: TRBJ1-3; d_gene: .; CDR3aa: CAWGIRSSGNTIYF; CDR3nt: TGTGCCTGGGGGATCCGGAGCTCTGGAAACACCATATATTTT
abundance: few; v_gene: TRBV6-5; j_gene: TRBJ1-3; d_gene: .; CDR3aa: CASNNEAAGNTIYF; CDR3nt: TGTGCCAGCAATAATGAGGCCGCTGGAAACACCATATATTTT
abundance: .; v_gene: TRBV25-1; j_gene: TRBJ2-7; d_gene: .; CDR3aa: CASRLMSEQYF; CDR3nt: TGTGCCAGCCGTTTAATGAGCGAGCAGTACTTC
abundance: .; v_gene: TRBV7-2; j_gene: TRBJ2-7; d_gene: TRBD1; CDR3aa: CASSLEGTGGLYEQYF; CDR3nt: TGTGCCAGCAGCTTAGAGGGGACAGGGGGCCTTTACGAGCAGTACTTC
abundance: .; v_gene: TRBV3-1/TRBV3-2; j_gene: TRBJ2-5; d_gene: TRBD2; CDR3aa: CASSQGELAGTQETQYF; CDR3nt: TGTGCCAGCAGCCAAGGGGAGCTAGCGGGGACCCAAGAGACCCAGTACTTC